The 25 T cell receptor beta chains below were found in one sample sequenced in a study of early T cells in non-severe SARS-CoV-2 infection. MiXCR, applied by TCRdb to the 5' RACE reads, yields one record per CDR3 protein. The table lists fewer than 85,000 distinct CDR3 sequences, 13% of them singletons, with roughly 6% in the top ten. Sequencing used whole blood. These receptors originate from an adult who was a healthcare worker with PCR-confirmed SARS-CoV-2 infection or an uninfected control (not recorded which).

This clonotype has just a few counts. The chain employs TRBV9 and TRBJ1-2; D unclear. The germline CDR1 and CDR2 sequences are SGDLS and YYNGEE. The length of the CDR3 is 11 residues. V shed 5 bases and J shed 8 bases, with 10 bases lying between them. Written as DNA, the CDR3 is TGTGCCAGCAGGAAGGGTGGCGGCTACACCTTC. Amino acids: CASRKGGGYTF. The full variable domain, with the rest looked up from reference TRBV9 and TRBJ1-2, is DSGVTQTPKHLITATGQRVTLRCSPRSGDLSVYWYQQSLDQGLQFLIQYYNGEERAKGNILERFSAQQFPDLHSELNLSSLELGDSALYFCASRKGGGYTFGSGTRLTVV.

This clonotype was recorded many times. The chain joins TRBV12-5 to TRBJ1-2; D is perhaps TRBD1 (6 bases). CDR3 length: 13 residues. Germline V lookup: CDR1 LGHNT, CDR2 FRNRAP. Trimming removed 7 bases at V and 3 bases at J, with 12 bases between. In nucleotides, the CDR3 is TGTGCTAGTGCCAACAGGGTCGACTATGGCTACACCTTC. As protein: CASANRVDYGYTF.

This clonotype was seen many times. The chain is built from TRBV2 and TRBJ2-3, with TRBD2 identical over 8 bases. The CDR3 loop spans 14 amino acids. The ends lost 6 bases at V and 0 bases at J; junction bases unmatched: 2. Germline loops: CDR1 SNHLY, CDR2 FYNNEI. The CDR3 region is CASRKRGSTDTQYF. The CDR3 nucleotides are TGTGCCAGCAGAAAGCGGGGGAGCACAGATACGCAGTATTTT.

The sample holds many counts of this clonotype. The V gene is TRBV5-6, the J gene TRBJ1-1; no definite D call. Germline CDR1 and CDR2: SGHDT and YYEEEE. V lost 0 bases to trimming and J lost 2 bases, with 11 bases between them. This CDR3 region has 15 residues. The CDR3, as DNA: TGTGCCAGCAGCTTGGGGTTGGTTTTTAACACTGAAGCTTTCTTT. Its translation is CASSLGLVFNTEAFF.

Ten or more counts support this clonotype. V usage is TRBV3-1 and J usage is TRBJ2-1, with TRBD2 matching 7 bases. With 0 bases clipped from V and 3 bases from J, the junction kept 11 bases outside the gene matches. The CDR3 sequence is 18 residues long. Germline CDR1 LGHDT, CDR2 YNNKEL (reference sequence). The CDR3 DNA reads TGTGCCAGCAGCCAAGATTTACAGCGGGGAGCCCTCTACAATGAGCAGTTCTTC. This codes for CASSQDLQRGALYNEQFF.

In this sample, this clonotype turned up many times. The chain has TRBV18 and TRBJ2-1; 8 bases map to TRBD2. Trimming cost V 3 bases and J 10 bases; bases outside gene matches: 11. The CDR3 extends over 15 amino acids. Germline loops: CDR1 KGHSH, CDR2 LQKENI. The CDR3, as DNA: TGTGCCAGCTCACCCGAGGCCGGGAGGGTCACCGAGCAGTTCTTC. Translating it yields CASSPEAGRVTEQFF.

This clonotype was recorded at least ten times. V and J are TRBV6-1 and TRBJ2-1; tentatively, D is TRBD2 (6 bases). The V end lost 7 bases, the J end lost 3 bases, and 16 bases lay between the germline ends. The CDR3 is made up of 15 amino acids. Germline CDR1 MNHNS, CDR2 SASEGT. As DNA, the CDR3 is TGTGCCAGCATTCCCGCCGGGACTCGCTACAATGAGCAGTTCTTC. The encoded protein is CASIPAGTRYNEQFF.

This clonotype has just a few counts. The V gene is TRBV27, the J gene TRBJ2-3; 7 bases are a match to TRBD2. Per the germline V gene, CDR1 is MNHEY and CDR2 is SMNVEV (reference sequence). V was clipped by 6 bases and J by 6 bases; unmatched bases: 9. The CDR3 is 14 residues long. CDR3 nucleotide sequence: TGTGCCAGCAGGCGGGGGACCCTAGCGGATACGCAGTATTTT. It is translated as CASRRGTLADTQYF.

This sequence joins TRBV29-1 and TRBJ1-1, with a weak D call TRBD1 (6 bases). V was shortened by 5 bases and J by 5 bases, with 9 bases between the two germline ends. The CDR3 length is 11 residues. Germline CDR1 reads SQVTM; CDR2 reads ANQGSEA. The CDR3 bases are TGCAGCGTTCAGGGGTATACTGAAGCTTTCTTT. Protein product: CSVQGYTEAFF.

This clonotype was observed a few times. The genes are TRBV20-1 and TRBJ2-7; 7 bases fit TRBD2. V dropped 0 bases and J dropped 6; count of bases not matched to a gene: 11. The CDR3 consists of 15 residues. The germline V gene has CDR1 DFQATT and CDR2 SNEGSKA (reference sequence). CDR3 bases: TGCAGTGCTAGAGACCGGACTAGGGGTAGTGGCGAGCAGTACTTC. Its translation: CSARDRTRGSGEQYF.

This clonotype was observed a handful of times. The chain couples TRBV4-2 to TRBJ2-1; 9 bases match TRBD2. The ends lost 4 bases at V and 8 bases at J; junction bases unmatched: 9. Germline V lookup: CDR1 LGHNA, CDR2 YNFKEQ. This CDR3 region has 15 residues. DNA for the CDR3: TGTGCCAGCAGCCTACGAGCGGGGGGAGGGGATGAGCAGTTCTTC. It encodes CASSLRAGGGDEQFF.

This clonotype came up a few times. The chain recombines TRBV10-3 with TRBJ2-3; 14 bases map to TRBD2. The CDR3 spans 17 residues. With 5 bases clipped from V and 5 bases from J, the junction kept 9 bases outside the gene matches. The germline gives CDR1 ENHRY, CDR2 SYGVKD. The CDR3 DNA sequence: TGTGCCATCAGTCAGACTAGCGGGAGGGCCGAGGAAGATACGCAGTATTTT. It translates to CAISQTSGRAEEDTQYF.

This clonotype was detected once. The V gene is TRBV7-8, the J gene TRBJ2-1, with 8 bases fitting TRBD2. Germline V gene sequence: CDR1 SGHVS, CDR2 FQNEAQ. The CDR3 covers 17 residues. Trimming took 2 bases from V and 7 from J; bases not matched to a gene: 13. This CDR3 reads CASSLPRLAGWRNEQFF. DNA of the CDR3: TGTGCCAGCAGCTTACCCCGATTAGCGGGATGGAGGAATGAGCAGTTCTTC. The complete variable domain, with remaining parts taken from reference TRBV7-8 and TRBJ2-1, reads GAGVSQSPRYKVAKRGQDVALRCDPISGHVSLFWYQQALGQGPEFLTYFQNEAQLDKSGLPSDRFFAERPEGSVSTLKIQRTQQEDSAVYLCASSLPRLAGWRNEQFFGPGTRLTVL.

This clonotype was seen ten or more times. This chain uses TRBV7-2 with TRBJ1-2, with D uncertain. CDR1 and CDR2 (germline): SGHTA, FQGNSA. Trimming took off 0 bases at V and 4 bases at J, with 6 bases between the two ends. The CDR3 contains 13 residues. CDR3 loop: CASSLAGVYGYTF. CDR3 nucleotide sequence: TGTGCCAGCAGCTTAGCCGGGGTCTATGGCTACACCTTC.

The chain couples TRBV7-9 to TRBJ1-1; tentative D call: TRBD1 (6 bases). Germline CDR1 and CDR2: SEHNR and FQNEAQ (reference sequence). With 5 bases removed from V and 3 bases from J, the gap between germline ends came to 13 bases. This CDR3 spans 14 amino acids. CDR3 sequence reads: CASSPPDSYTEAFF. The CDR3 DNA reads as TGTGCCAGCAGCCCCCCGGACAGCTACACTGAAGCTTTCTTT.

This clonotype turned up a few times. The rearrangement links TRBV6-5 to TRBJ2-1; D gene ambiguous. The CDR3 loop spans 13 amino acids. Germline V gene sequence: CDR1 MNHEY, CDR2 SVGAGI. The V gene lost 4 bases and the J gene lost 4 bases, with 8 bases spanning the gap. CDR3 coding DNA: TGTGCCAGCAGTTTGGACGGGTACAATGAGCAGTTCTTC. This sequence encodes CASSLDGYNEQFF.

The CDR3 sequence is CASSYRDSSYEQYF. As DNA, the CDR3 is TGTGCCAGCAGTTACCGGGACAGCTCCTACGAGCAGTACTTC. J is TRBJ2-7 and V is TRBV6-5; TRBD1 aligns across 7 bases. The germline gives CDR1 MNHEY, CDR2 SVGAGI. The CDR3 extends over 14 amino acids. The junction had 1 base not matched to a gene; V was cut back by 2 bases and J by 0 bases.

This clonotype came up many times. This sequence joins TRBV20-1 and TRBJ2-7; D is possibly TRBD1 (6 bases). The CDR3 consists of 12 residues. Per germline, CDR1 DFQATT and CDR2 SNEGSKA (reference sequence). Trimming shortened V by 6 bases and J by 1 base, and 10 bases separated the two germline ends. The DNA of the CDR3 is TGCAGTGCCAACAGGGATTCCTACGAGCAGTACTTC. Residues: CSANRDSYEQYF.

The chain carries TRBV20-1 and TRBJ2-1; no reliable D call. The CDR3 loop spans 14 amino acids. The ends were cut back, 0 bases at V and 1 base at J, with 7 bases in the middle. Germline CDR1 is DFQATT and CDR2 is SNEGSKA (reference sequence). In DNA form, the CDR3 reads TGCAGTGCTAGAGATCCCACTTCCTACAATGAGCAGTTCTTC. Amino acids: CSARDPTSYNEQFF.

This clonotype was detected a few times. The CDR3 spells CSARLAGAPQYF. CDR3 bases: TGCAGTGCTAGACTAGCGGGGGCACCCCAGTACTTC. The chain has TRBV20-1 and TRBJ2-4, with 10 bases that match TRBD2. The trim removed 2 bases at V and 13 bases at J, leaving 5 bases unmatched. Germline lookup yields CDR1 DFQATT and CDR2 SNEGSKA (reference sequence). The CDR3 contains 12 residues.

The gene calls are TRBV5-1 and TRBJ2-5; D remains unclear. V lost 4 bases and J 4 bases, leaving 14 bases between the germline ends. The CDR3 consists of 14 residues. Germline V gives CDR1 SGHRS, CDR2 YFSETQ. The CDR3 reads CASSIQAMGETQYF. The CDR3, as DNA: TGCGCCAGCAGCATCCAGGCGATGGGAGAGACCCAGTACTTC. Looking up the rest from reference TRBV5-1 and TRBJ2-5 gives the full variable domain: KAGVTQTPRYLIKTRGQQVTLSCSPISGHRSVSWYQQTPGQGLQFLFEYFSETQRNKGNFPGRFSGRQFSNSRSEMNVSTLELGDSALYLCASSIQAMGETQYFGPGTRLLVL.

This sequence joins TRBV9 and TRBJ2-1; 14 positions match TRBD2. Germline loops: CDR1 SGDLS, CDR2 YYNGEE. CDR3 length equals 15 residues. The V segment lost 2 bases and the J segment 12 bases; nucleotides outside the gene matches: 7. As DNA, the CDR3 is TGTGCCAGCAGCGTCTCCGGGACTAGCGGGGGAGCGCAGTTCTTC. This encodes CASSVSGTSGGAQFF.

There are a few counts of this clonotype. The chain recombines TRBV2 with TRBJ2-3, with a tentative D call TRBD2 (6 bases). This CDR3 has 14 amino acids. The V gene's germline CDR1 is SNHLY and CDR2 FYNNEI. V was shortened by 8 bases and J by 0 bases, with 12 bases between the two germline ends. The CDR3 DNA follows: TGTGCCAGCGGGCGGGGCGGTAGCACAGATACGCAGTATTTT. It is translated as CASGRGGSTDTQYF.

The chain's CDR3 is CASSSDTDTQYF. CDR3 nucleotide sequence: TGTGCCAGCAGTAGCGACACAGATACGCAGTATTTT. The V gene is TRBV5-4, the J gene TRBJ2-3; TRBD2 might be the D (5 bases). V lost 5 bases, J lost 2 bases, and 6 bases lay in between. The CDR3 sequence is 12 residues long. Germline V gene sequence: CDR1 SGHNT, CDR2 YYREEE (reference sequence).

This clonotype was counted a few times. The chain combines TRBV5-1 with TRBJ2-3; a possible D gene is TRBD1 (6 bases). V was pared by 0 bases and J by 2 bases, with 13 bases between. The germline V gene has CDR1 SGHRS and CDR2 YFSETQ. The CDR3 loop spans 16 amino acids. CDR3 nucleotide sequence: TGCGCCAGCAGCTTGGTCTCCAGGGGCAACACAGATACGCAGTATTTT. Its protein product is CASSLVSRGNTDTQYF.